This TCR beta chain was sequenced for a study of blood T cell repertoires in COVID-19. Study overall: Samples of COVID-19 (acute and convalescent) were obtained from the United States, Italy and Spain. T cells, B-cell-depleted T cells, or PBMCs supplied cDNA or gDNA.

Deletions cut 5 bases from V and 4 bases from J, with 15 bases between. Germline CDR1 is SGHVS and CDR2 is FQNEAQ. The CDR3 is 14 residues long. Original processing notes: The authors estimated nucleated cell counts from reference gene primer amplification. Sequencing was performed with immunoSEQ multiplex PCR; in TCRdb, only in-frame clones are kept and a portion is missing. V, J and clone size derive from that table, while D and trimming were established from the DNA sequence. Of roughly 160,000 clones in the sample, around 74% were seen once. Sequenced: peripheral blood. This sequence was found in a woman over 75 with acute or convalescent COVID-19. This chain uses TRBV7-8 with TRBJ2-7; D may be TRBD2 (6 bases). The CDR3 DNA reads as TGTGCCAGCAGCCAAAGGAGGGTCTGGTACGAGCAGTACTTC. Translation: CASSQRRVWYEQYF.